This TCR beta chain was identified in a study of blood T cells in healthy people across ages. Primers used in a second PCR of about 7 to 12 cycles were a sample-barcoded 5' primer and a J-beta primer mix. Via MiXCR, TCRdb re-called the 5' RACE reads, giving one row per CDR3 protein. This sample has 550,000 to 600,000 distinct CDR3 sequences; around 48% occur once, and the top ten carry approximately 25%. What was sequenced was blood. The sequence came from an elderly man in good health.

CDR3 loop: CASSQGITNYGYTF. The CDR3 coding sequence is TGTGCCAGCAGCCAAGGGATTACTAACTATGGCTACACCTTC. This chain joins TRBV3-1 and TRBJ1-2; D is undetermined. V was shortened by 1 base and J by 0 bases, with 6 bases between the two germline ends. This CDR3 has 14 residues. Germline CDR1 is LGHDT and CDR2 is YNNKEL (reference sequence).